Below are 30 T cell receptor beta chains sequenced from a single sample in a study of blood T cell repertoires in COVID-19. Here immunoSEQ multiplex PCR was the method, and the copy in TCRdb shows in-frame clones only, minus some. The sample lists under 350,000 clones, 85% to 90% seen once, with about an eighth in the top ten. The sequencing sample was made of peripheral blood. All receptors come from a human donor in a cohort sampled during active COVID-19.

This chain links TRBV30 with TRBJ1-1; perhaps TRBD1 as D (6 bases). The CDR3 has 12 amino acids. Germline V lookup: CDR1 GTSNPN, CDR2 SVGIG (reference sequence). The V and J ends lost 6 bases and 13 bases respectively, with 21 bases between them. The CDR3 is CACRDKKSPGFF. The DNA of the CDR3 is TGTGCCTGCCGGGACAAAAAGTCCCCAGGTTTCTTT.

V is TRBV10-3 and J is TRBJ2-5; TRBD1 aligns across 8 bases. V gave up 11 bases and J gave up 4 bases; unmatched junction bases: 21. Germline V gene data show CDR1 as ENHRY and CDR2 as SYGVKD. This CDR3 has 17 residues. The CDR3 bases are TGTGCCGCCCCCCCGGCGTTGGACAGGGTAAGGTCAGAGACCCAGTACTTC. Amino acid sequence: CAAPPALDRVRSETQYF.

The V call is TRBV19, the J call TRBJ2-2; 11 nucleotides match TRBD2. V shed 7 bases, J shed 2 bases, and the junction held 9 bases outside the gene matches. Germline loops: CDR1 LNHDA, CDR2 SQIVND (reference sequence). The CDR3 has 17 residues. The CDR3 sequence is CASNSGRARPNTGELFF. CDR3 sequence (DNA): TGTGCCAGTAATAGCGGGAGGGCCAGACCCAACACCGGGGAGCTGTTTTTT.

The rearrangement joins TRBV12-3 or TRBV12-4 to TRBJ2-2; D not resolved. Trimming left V 2 bases short and J 3 bases short, with 4 bases between. The CDR3 is 13 residues long. CDR3 coding DNA: TGTGCCAGCAGTTTATCGTACACCGGGGAGCTGTTTTTT. Translation gives CASSLSYTGELFF.

The genes are TRBV5-5 and TRBJ1-1; D remains ambiguous. This CDR3 spans 13 amino acids. Germline CDR1 and CDR2: SGHKS and YYEKEE (reference sequence). Trimming stripped 4 bases from V and 3 bases from J, with 10 bases between. The CDR3 region is CASSLEAHTEAFF. As DNA, the CDR3 is TGTGCCAGCAGCCTCGAGGCACACACTGAAGCTTTCTTT.

The chain has TRBV19 and TRBJ1-5; D is uncertain. Trimming stripped 6 bases from V and 7 bases from J, with 19 bases between. The germline V gene encodes CDR1 LNHDA and CDR2 SQIVND (reference sequence). The CDR3 covers 15 residues. The CDR3 DNA sequence: TGTGCCAGTAGGACCAATGGCGCCGGGAGGCAGCCCCAGCATTTT. Translated: CASRTNGAGRQPQHF.

About this clone: At the DNA level, this CDR3 is encoded by other sequences in the same sample as well. The V gene is TRBV3-1 (or the pseudogene TRBV3-2), the J gene TRBJ2-3; D gene uncertain. The CDR3 spans 12 residues. The ends were cut back, 1 base at V and 6 bases at J, with 5 bases in the middle. Germline CDR1 is LGHDT and CDR2 is YNNKEL (reference sequence). The CDR3 DNA follows: TGTGCCAGCAGCCAAGTATCTGATACGCAGTATTTT. This encodes CASSQVSDTQYF.

The V and J genes are TRBV28 and TRBJ2-1, with 7 bases identical to TRBD1. The junction had 8 bases not matched to a gene; V was cut back by 5 bases and J by 4 bases. Germline CDR1 is MDHEN and CDR2 is SYDVKM. The CDR3 has 15 residues. The CDR3 sequence: CASSPPRDSYNEQFF. The DNA of the CDR3 is TGTGCCAGCAGTCCCCCTAGGGACAGTTACAATGAGCAGTTCTTC.

The rearrangement links TRBV5-1 to TRBJ2-7; D might be TRBD1 (6 bases). Germline loops: CDR1 SGHRS, CDR2 YFSETQ. This CDR3 comprises 13 residues. V was pared by 2 bases and J by 5 bases, with 11 bases between. CDR3 DNA: TGCGCCAGCAGCTTTTCACAGGGAGACGAGCAGTACTTC. It encodes CASSFSQGDEQYF.

About this clone: The sample contains more than one DNA sequence encoding this CDR3. V and J are TRBV19 and TRBJ2-7; 9 bases match TRBD2. The CDR3 extends over 15 amino acids. CDR1 LNHDA and CDR2 SQIVND come from the germline V gene (reference sequence). With 6 bases clipped from V and 0 bases from J, the junction kept 6 bases outside the gene matches. The CDR3 bases are TGTGCCAGTAGCCGACTAGCGGCGAGCTCCTACGAGCAGTACTTC. Protein product: CASSRLAASSYEQYF.

This chain links TRBV27 with TRBJ2-7, with D possibly matching TRBD2 (5 bases). Trimming pared 6 bases from V and 6 bases from J, leaving 18 bases between. The CDR3 has 14 residues. The germline V gene encodes CDR1 MNHEY and CDR2 SMNVEV (reference sequence). The CDR3 here is CASREWSGGGEQYF. The CDR3 DNA is TGTGCCAGCAGGGAATGGAGTGGAGGAGGCGAGCAGTACTTC.

The rearrangement joins TRBV15 to TRBJ2-7; TRBD1 matches 8 bases. Germline-derived CDR1 and CDR2 are LNHNV and YYDKDF (reference sequence). The CDR3 has 12 residues. J gave up 2 bases and V 8 bases, and 2 bases lay outside the gene matches. CDR3 in DNA: TGTGCCACCGGGACAGGACCCTACGAGCAGTACTTC. Translated, it gives CATGTGPYEQYF.

The V gene is TRBV5-1, the J gene TRBJ1-1; TRBD1 matches 7 bases. This CDR3 comprises 15 residues. The germline V gene encodes CDR1 SGHRS and CDR2 YFSETQ. The V segment lost 1 base and the J segment 1 base; nucleotides outside the gene matches: 4. The CDR3 loop is CASSLTWDRNTEAFF. CDR3 nucleotides: TGCGCCAGCAGCTTGACCTGGGACAGGAACACTGAAGCTTTCTTT.

V usage is TRBV5-1 and J usage is TRBJ2-1; 8 bases match TRBD2. After removal of 2 bases from V and 4 bases from J, the junction contained 8 bases not matched to a gene. This CDR3 has 16 amino acids. In germline, CDR1 is SGHRS, CDR2 YFSETQ. The CDR3, as DNA: TGCGCCAGCAGCTTACGAAGCGGGAGTGGTTACAATGAGCAGTTCTTC. It translates to CASSLRSGSGYNEQFF. The whole variable domain, filled in from reference TRBV5-1 and TRBJ2-1, reads KAGVTQTPRYLIKTRGQQVTLSCSPISGHRSVSWYQQTPGQGLQFLFEYFSETQRNKGNFPGRFSGRQFSNSRSEMNVSTLELGDSALYLCASSLRSGSGYNEQFFGPGTRLTVL.

The chain recombines TRBV7-2 with TRBJ2-3, with unresolved D. V was shortened by 3 bases and J by 8 bases, with 9 bases between the two germline ends. Germline V lookup: CDR1 SGHTA, CDR2 FQGNSA. This CDR3 contains 12 residues. The CDR3 nucleotides are TGTGCCAGCAGCTTGGGCCCAACTACGCAGTATTTT. It specifies CASSLGPTTQYF.

The chain links TRBV18 to TRBJ1-1, with TRBD1 as a possible D gene (6 bases). The CDR3 loop spans 13 amino acids. Germline V gene data show CDR1 as KGHSH and CDR2 as LQKENI. V lost 4 bases to trimming and J lost 6 bases, with 12 bases between them. The CDR3 DNA is TGTGCCAGCTCACTTGACAGGTTCCCTGAAGCTTTCTTT. Its protein product is CASSLDRFPEAFF.

This chain links TRBV7-2 with TRBJ2-2, with unresolved D. Trimming shortened V by 5 bases and J by 6 bases, and 10 bases separated the two germline ends. This CDR3 is 13 amino acids long. Looked up from germline, CDR1 is SGHTA and CDR2 is FQGNSA. CDR3 nucleotides: TGTGCCAGCAGCCCTCGTGAGGCCGGGGAGCTGTTTTTT. This translates into CASSPREAGELFF.

The V and J genes are TRBV10-3 and TRBJ2-2; 8 bases line up with TRBD1. The germline CDR1 and CDR2 sequences are ENHRY and SYGVKD. The CDR3 consists of 14 residues. After removal of 6 bases from V and 6 bases from J, the junction contained 6 bases not matched to a gene. The CDR3 bases are TGTGCCATCAGGCAGGGGGCTGTGGCCGGGGAGCTGTTTTTT. Encoded protein: CAIRQGAVAGELFF.

This clone was seen a handful of times. The J gene is TRBJ1-1, the V gene TRBV18, with TRBD1 matching 7 bases. J was trimmed by 2 bases and V by 8 bases; bases with no gene match: 11. The CDR3 has 15 amino acids. The germline V gene has CDR1 KGHSH and CDR2 LQKENI. For the CDR3, the DNA is TGTGCCAGCGACTCAACAGGGGTCACAAACACTGAAGCTTTCTTT. Translated, it gives CASDSTGVTNTEAFF. The full variable domain, rest sourced from reference TRBV18 and TRBJ1-1, is NAGVMQNPRHLVRRRGQEARLRCSPMKGHSHVYWYRQLPEEGLKFMVYLQKENIIDESGMPKERFSAEFPKEGPSILRIQQVVRGDSAAYFCASDSTGVTNTEAFFGQGTRLTVV.

The chain has TRBV18 and TRBJ2-2; D is uncertain. This CDR3 spans 16 amino acids. Per germline, CDR1 KGHSH and CDR2 LQKENI. Trimming took off 0 bases at V and 2 bases at J, with 10 bases between the two ends. DNA for the CDR3: TGTGCCAGCTCACCACCGCTGGGCCTAAACACCGGGGAGCTGTTTTTT. This translates into CASSPPLGLNTGELFF.

The V call is TRBV3-1 (or the pseudogene TRBV3-2), the J call TRBJ2-3, with D possibly matching TRBD2 (5 bases). CDR3 length: 15 residues. Deletions cut 1 base from V and 4 bases from J, with 12 bases between. From germline, CDR1 is LGHDT and CDR2 YNNKEL (reference sequence). The CDR3 sequence: CASSQAGPAADTQYF. The CDR3 nucleotides are TGTGCCAGCAGCCAAGCCGGCCCAGCGGCAGATACGCAGTATTTT.

The J gene is TRBJ2-3, the V gene TRBV6-5; 8 bases fit TRBD2. Germline V gene data show CDR1 as MNHEY and CDR2 as SVGAGI. V dropped 10 bases and J dropped 0; count of bases not matched to a gene: 9. The CDR3 sequence is 15 residues long. In nucleotides, the CDR3 is TGTGCCACTCACCTAGCGGGTGGAAGCACAGATACGCAGTATTTT. Translation gives CATHLAGGSTDTQYF.

J is TRBJ2-1 and V is TRBV14; 11 bases fit TRBD2. The CDR3 runs to 15 residues. Losses at the gene ends were 4 bases for V and 6 bases for J; bases not matched to a gene: 5. The germline CDR1 and CDR2 sequences are SGHDN and FVKESK. The CDR3 here is CASSLLAGEFNEQFF. CDR3 nucleotides: TGTGCCAGCAGCCTACTAGCGGGAGAGTTCAATGAGCAGTTCTTC.

The chain links TRBV5-1 to TRBJ2-1; 8 bases agree with TRBD2. Germline trimming cut 2 bases from V and 8 bases from J; bases unmatched to any gene: 6. The CDR3 length is 14 residues. Germline CDR1 is SGHRS and CDR2 is YFSETQ. The CDR3 protein is CASSLSGTRDEQFF. As DNA, the CDR3 is TGCGCCAGCAGCTTATCCGGGACTAGAGATGAGCAGTTCTTC.

J is TRBJ2-7 and V is TRBV12-3 or TRBV12-4; the D is unclear. CDR3 length: 12 residues. Trimming took off 4 bases at V and 3 bases at J, with 7 bases between the two ends. The CDR3 nucleotides are TGTGCCAGCAGTTCGAGGCTCTACGAGCAGTACTTC. This encodes CASSSRLYEQYF.

This chain joins TRBV2 and TRBJ2-7; D perhaps matches TRBD2 (7 bases). Trimming left V 7 bases short and J 7 bases short, with 20 bases between. Germline V gene sequence: CDR1 SNHLY, CDR2 FYNNEI. The length of the CDR3 is 14 residues. The CDR3 sequence: CASTPKAGAGEQYF. CDR3 bases: TGTGCCAGCACCCCGAAGGCGGGGGCGGGAGAGCAGTACTTC.

The rearrangement uses TRBV7-2 and TRBJ1-1; unclear D gene. Germline CDR1 and CDR2: SGHTA and FQGNSA. V lost 6 bases and J lost 5, with 16 bases in between. This CDR3 spans 14 amino acids. In DNA, the CDR3 is TGTGCCAGCAGTACAACACTCGGGAGTACTGAAGCTTTCTTT. Its translation is CASSTTLGSTEAFF.

The rearrangement links TRBV19 to TRBJ1-5; weak D call: TRBD1 (5 bases). The CDR3 is 17 amino acids. Looked up from germline, CDR1 is LNHDA and CDR2 is SQIVND (reference sequence). The V gene lost 8 bases and the J gene lost 0 bases, with 20 bases spanning the gap. The CDR3 DNA is TGTGCCAGTCGAATACGAAAATCGACAGATAGCAATCAGCCCCAGCATTTT. Translation: CASRIRKSTDSNQPQHF. The variable domain in full, with the rest retrieved from reference TRBV19 and TRBJ1-5, is DGGITQSPKYLFRKEGQNVTLSCEQNLNHDAMYWYRQDPGQGLRLIYYSQIVNDFQKGDIAEGYSVSREKKESFPLTVTSAQKNPTAFYLCASRIRKSTDSNQPQHFGDGTRLSIL.

The J gene is TRBJ2-7, the V gene TRBV19, with D hard to call. Germline assignment: CDR1 LNHDA and CDR2 SQIVND (reference sequence). This CDR3 has 13 amino acids. The ends were cut back, 4 bases at V and 0 bases at J, with 7 bases in the middle. The CDR3 sequence: CASSTTPSYEQYF. Written as DNA, the CDR3 is TGTGCCAGTAGTACGACACCCTCCTACGAGCAGTACTTC.

CDR3 nucleotide sequence: TGCGCCAGCAGTAAATCTGACTCGGCAATCAATCAGCCCCAGCATTTT. Its protein product is CASSKSDSAINQPQHF. The chain links TRBV10-2 to TRBJ1-5; D call uncertain. This CDR3 contains 16 residues. Germline V gene sequence: CDR1 WSHSY, CDR2 SAAADI. V was trimmed by 5 bases and J by 3 bases, leaving 17 bases between them.